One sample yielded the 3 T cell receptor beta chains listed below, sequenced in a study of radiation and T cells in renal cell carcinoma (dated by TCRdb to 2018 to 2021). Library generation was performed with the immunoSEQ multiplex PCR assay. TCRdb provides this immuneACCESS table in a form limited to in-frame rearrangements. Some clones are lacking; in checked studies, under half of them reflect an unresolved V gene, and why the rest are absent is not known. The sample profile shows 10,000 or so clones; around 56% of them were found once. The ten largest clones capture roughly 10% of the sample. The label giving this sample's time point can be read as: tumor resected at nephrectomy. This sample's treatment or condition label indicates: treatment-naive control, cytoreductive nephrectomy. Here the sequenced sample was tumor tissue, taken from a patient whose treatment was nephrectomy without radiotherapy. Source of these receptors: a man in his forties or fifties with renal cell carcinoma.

The CDR3 DNA follows: TGTGCCAGCAGGGCAAAGACACGTGAAGCTTTCTTT. Protein: CASRAKTREAFF. The rearrangement links TRBV6-5 to TRBJ1-1; D is undetermined. Trimming removed 6 bases at V and 7 bases at J, with 12 bases between. CDR3 length equals 12 residues. The germline V gene has CDR1 MNHEY and CDR2 SVGAGI.

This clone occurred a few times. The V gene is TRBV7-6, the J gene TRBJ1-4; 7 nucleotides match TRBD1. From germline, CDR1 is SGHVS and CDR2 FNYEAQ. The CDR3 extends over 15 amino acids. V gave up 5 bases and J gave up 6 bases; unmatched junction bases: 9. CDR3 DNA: TGTGCCAGCAGCCTTCCGACAGGGATGGATGAAAAACTGTTTTTT. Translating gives CASSLPTGMDEKLFF.

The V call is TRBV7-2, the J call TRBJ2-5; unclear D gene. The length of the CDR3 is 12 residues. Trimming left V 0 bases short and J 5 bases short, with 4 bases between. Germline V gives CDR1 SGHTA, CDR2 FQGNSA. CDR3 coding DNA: TGTGCCAGCAGCTTAGCGTGGGAGACCCAGTACTTC. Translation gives CASSLAWETQYF.